Below are 4 T cell receptor beta chains sequenced from a single sample in a study of beta chain features in type 1 diabetes. Isolated RNA was reverse transcribed in full, so expressed TCRB transcripts were sequenced. The table came from immunoSEQ multiplex PCR; TCRdb's copy has only in-frame clones and leaves some out. The sample carries roughly 370,000 clones, about 15% recorded once. Source material: naive CD4+ T cells from blood. Every receptor here comes from a man aged 25-45 years in good health.

This clone has more than one count but fewer than ten. The V call is TRBV5-6, the J call TRBJ2-5; 9 bases match TRBD1. Trimming at V came to 4 bases and at J to 9 bases, leaving 16 bases not matched to a gene. This CDR3 is built from 16 residues. Per germline, CDR1 SGHDT and CDR2 YYEEEE. This CDR3 reads CASSGTGQGGPGAQYF. In nucleotides, the CDR3 is TGTGCCAGCAGCGGAACGGGACAGGGCGGCCCCGGGGCCCAGTACTTC.

This clone was seen more than once but under ten times. CDR3 in DNA: TGTGCCAGCAGCTTAGGGGATGCTCTCAGGGGAGGCAATCAGCCCCAGCATTTT. It is translated as CASSLGDALRGGNQPQHF. The rearrangement uses TRBV7-9 and TRBJ1-5; tentatively, D is TRBD1 (6 bases). There are 18 residues in the CDR3. Per germline, CDR1 SEHNR and CDR2 FQNEAQ (reference sequence). The V gene lost 1 base and the J gene lost 2 bases, with 18 bases spanning the gap.

The chain combines TRBV5-4 with TRBJ2-5; the match to TRBD1 covers 7 bases. Trimming at V came to 6 bases and at J to 1 base, leaving 3 bases not matched to a gene. Germline CDR1 reads SGHNT; CDR2 reads YYREEE (reference sequence). This CDR3 is 13 amino acids long. CDR3: CASNRDSQETQYF. CDR3 bases: TGTGCCAGCAACCGGGACAGCCAAGAGACCCAGTACTTC.

This clone was found a few times. V and J are TRBV11-2 and TRBJ2-4; tentative D call: TRBD1 (6 bases). CDR3 length: 15 residues. V shed 1 base and J shed 6 bases, with 13 bases lying between them. Germline assignment: CDR1 SGHAT and CDR2 FQNNGV. CDR3 amino acids: CASSLGWRGGNIQYF. In DNA form, the CDR3 reads TGTGCCAGCAGCTTAGGTTGGAGAGGGGGAAACATTCAGTACTTC.